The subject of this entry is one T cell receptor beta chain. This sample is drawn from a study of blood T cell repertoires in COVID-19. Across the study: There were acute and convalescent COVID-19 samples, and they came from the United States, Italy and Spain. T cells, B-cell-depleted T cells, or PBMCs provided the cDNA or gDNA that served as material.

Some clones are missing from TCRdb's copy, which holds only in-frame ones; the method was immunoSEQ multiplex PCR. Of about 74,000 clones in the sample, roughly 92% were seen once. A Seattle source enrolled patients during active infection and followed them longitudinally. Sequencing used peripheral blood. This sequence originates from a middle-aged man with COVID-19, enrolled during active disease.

CDR3 bases: TGTGCCAGCAGCCCCAGGACTAGCGTGAATGAGCAGTTCTTC. It specifies CASSPRTSVNEQFF. The rearrangement joins TRBV4-2 to TRBJ2-1; 9 bases map to TRBD2. Germline V gives CDR1 LGHNA, CDR2 YNFKEQ. There are 14 residues in the CDR3. The ends lost 4 bases at V and 7 bases at J; junction bases unmatched: 5.